The source of this T cell receptor (beta chain) is a study of shared clonotypes between healthy human individuals. As for the study in general: The cohort comprised a couple of women and a few men. Their ages spanned 18 to 49 years.

Germline-derived CDR1 and CDR2 are SSHAT and FNYEAQ (reference sequence). The V and J ends lost 5 bases and 2 bases respectively, with 9 bases between them. The CDR3 has 14 residues. It was across several immunoSEQ plates that each subset's genomic DNA was evenly split. Sequenced by immunoSEQ multiplex PCR; TCRdb stores in-frame clones only, minus some. The table shows about 710,000 clones, with around four fifths occurring only once. This clone was counted at least ten times. Antigen specificity is unknown. Study results and limitations: Estimated clonotype richness was generally higher in naive than memory subsets. Clonotype sharing across four donors was observed for 4% to 6.5% of naive CD4 clonotypes.

V is TRBV7-7 and J is TRBJ2-2; D is unclear. This TCR came from a woman between 25 and 40 years old in good health. The specimen sequenced was memory CD4+ T cells sorted from blood. Subset defined: CD45RA-negative fraction. In DNA, the CDR3 is TGTGCCAGCAGCCGCAACCCTAACACCGGGGAGCTGTTTTTT. Protein product: CASSRNPNTGELFF.